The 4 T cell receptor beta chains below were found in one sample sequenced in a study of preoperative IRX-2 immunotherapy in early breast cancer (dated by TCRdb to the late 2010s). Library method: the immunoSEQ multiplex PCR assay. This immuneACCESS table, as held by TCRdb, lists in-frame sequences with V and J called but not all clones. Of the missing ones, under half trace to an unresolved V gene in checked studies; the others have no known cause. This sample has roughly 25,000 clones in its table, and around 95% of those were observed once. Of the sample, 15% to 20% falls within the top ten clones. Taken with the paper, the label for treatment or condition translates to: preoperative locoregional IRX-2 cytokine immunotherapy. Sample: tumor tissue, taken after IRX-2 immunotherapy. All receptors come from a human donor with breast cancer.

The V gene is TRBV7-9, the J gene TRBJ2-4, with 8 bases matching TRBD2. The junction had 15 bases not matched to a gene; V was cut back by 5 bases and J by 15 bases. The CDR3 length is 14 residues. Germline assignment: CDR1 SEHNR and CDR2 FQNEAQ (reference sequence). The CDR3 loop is CASSPGGVLVPPYF. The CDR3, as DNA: TGTGCCAGCAGCCCCGGGGGGGTACTAGTGCCCCCGTACTTC.

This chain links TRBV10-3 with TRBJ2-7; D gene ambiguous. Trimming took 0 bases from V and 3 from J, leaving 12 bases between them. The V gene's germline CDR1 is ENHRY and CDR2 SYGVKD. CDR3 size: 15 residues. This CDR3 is CAISESTRPIYEQYF. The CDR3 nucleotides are TGTGCCATCAGTGAGTCAACGAGACCAATCTACGAGCAGTACTTC.

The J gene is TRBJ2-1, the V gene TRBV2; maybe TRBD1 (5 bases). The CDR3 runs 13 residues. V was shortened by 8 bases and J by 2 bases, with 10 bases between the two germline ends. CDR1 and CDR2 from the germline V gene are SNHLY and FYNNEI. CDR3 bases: TGTGCCAGCCCAGGGTACCCCTACAATGAGCAGTTCTTC. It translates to CASPGYPYNEQFF.

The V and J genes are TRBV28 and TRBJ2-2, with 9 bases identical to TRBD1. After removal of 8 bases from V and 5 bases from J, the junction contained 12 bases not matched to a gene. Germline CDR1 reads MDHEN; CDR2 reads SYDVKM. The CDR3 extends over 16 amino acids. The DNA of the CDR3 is TGTGCCAGCCTTTCCACCGGGACAGGGACAACCGGGGAGCTGTTTTTT. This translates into CASLSTGTGTTGELFF.